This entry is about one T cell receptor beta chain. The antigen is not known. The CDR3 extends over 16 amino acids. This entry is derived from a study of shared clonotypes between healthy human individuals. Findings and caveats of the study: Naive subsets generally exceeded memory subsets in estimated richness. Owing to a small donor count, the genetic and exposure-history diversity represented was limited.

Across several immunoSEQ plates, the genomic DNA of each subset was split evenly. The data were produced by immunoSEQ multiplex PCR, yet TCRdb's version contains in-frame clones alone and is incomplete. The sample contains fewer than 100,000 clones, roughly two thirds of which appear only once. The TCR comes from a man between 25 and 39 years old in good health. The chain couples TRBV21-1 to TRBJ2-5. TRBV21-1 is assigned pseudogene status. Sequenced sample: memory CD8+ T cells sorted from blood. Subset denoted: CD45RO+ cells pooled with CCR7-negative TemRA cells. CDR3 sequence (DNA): TGTGCCAGCAGTAGCGAGGGGAGACTTGGCCAAGAGACCCAGTACTTC. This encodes CASSSEGRLGQETQYF.